The 30 T cell receptor beta chains below were found in one sample sequenced in a study of T-cell memory formation after mild COVID-19. One entry per CDR3 protein results from TCRdb running MiXCR on the 5' RACE reads. The sample carries roughly 150,000 distinct CDR3 sequences, about 14% recorded once. Sequenced sample: PBMCs or a T cell subset sorted from them (not recorded which). These receptors were taken from an adult woman who had mild COVID-19 (a few samples of this study predate the infection). Cell type and time point are not known.

This chain joins TRBV6-5 and TRBJ1-2, with 7 bases fitting TRBD1. CDR1 and CDR2 (germline): MNHEY, SVGAGI. V shed 7 bases, J shed 8 bases, and the junction held 16 bases outside the gene matches. The CDR3 has 15 residues. CDR3 in DNA: TGTGCCAGCAACTTTAACAGGGGAGGTTTGAACGGCTACACCTTC. It specifies CASNFNRGGLNGYTF.

This clonotype was detected only a few times. The CDR3 nucleotides are TGCAGTGCCCTAGGGGCCAGGCATGAAGCTTTCTTT. This gives the protein CSALGARHEAFF. V is TRBV20-1 and J is TRBJ1-1; D is perhaps TRBD1 (5 bases). Deletions cut 6 bases from V and 7 bases from J, with 15 bases between. There are 12 residues in the CDR3. The V gene's germline CDR1 is DFQATT and CDR2 SNEGSKA (reference sequence).

This clonotype was seen ten or more times. This chain connects TRBV7-9 to TRBJ2-1; D might be TRBD2 (6 bases). The germline V gene has CDR1 SEHNR and CDR2 FQNEAQ (reference sequence). The CDR3 extends over 15 amino acids. Trimming took 4 bases from V and 6 from J, leaving 16 bases between them. As DNA, the CDR3 is TGTGCCAGCAGCTCCGGGACTTCTATCCCCAATGAGCAGTTCTTC. This encodes CASSSGTSIPNEQFF.

At least ten counts were recorded for this clonotype. The chain carries TRBV5-5 and TRBJ2-1; D may match TRBD1 or TRBD2 (5 bases each). Germline V gene data show CDR1 as SGHKS and CDR2 as YYEKEE (reference sequence). This CDR3 is 16 amino acids long. Trimming removed 2 bases at V and 2 bases at J, with 14 bases between. In nucleotides, the CDR3 is TGTGCCAGCAGCTTCCCCCGGGACCACACCTACAATGAGCAGTTCTTC. Encoded protein: CASSFPRDHTYNEQFF. The full variable domain, with the rest looked up from reference TRBV5-5 and TRBJ2-1, is DAGVTQSPTHLIKTRGQQVTLRCSPISGHKSVSWYQQVLGQGPQFIFQYYEKEERGRGNFPDRFSARQFPNYSSELNVNALLLGDSALYLCASSFPRDHTYNEQFFGPGTRLTVL.

The J gene is TRBJ2-7, the V gene TRBV5-1; 7 positions match TRBD2. Trimming took 7 bases from V and 5 from J; bases not matched to a gene: 12. The CDR3 spans 14 residues. Germline V gene data show CDR1 as SGHRS and CDR2 as YFSETQ. CDR3 in DNA: TGCGCCAGCGCGATCTGGGGAGGGCATGACGAGCAGTACTTC. Amino acid sequence: CASAIWGGHDEQYF.

This clonotype was counted only a few times. V usage is TRBV6-6 and J usage is TRBJ2-7; D is perhaps TRBD1 (5 bases). Germline V gene data show CDR1 as MNHNY and CDR2 as SVGAGI (reference sequence). This CDR3 is built from 16 residues. The V end lost 6 bases, the J end lost 1 base, and 19 bases lay between the germline ends. CDR3 region: CASRSSGTGVSYEQYF. In nucleotides, the CDR3 is TGTGCCAGCAGATCTTCCGGAACAGGAGTTTCCTACGAGCAGTACTTC.

For this clonotype: One end of the junction does not line up with germline, which may come from a read error. The chain is built from TRBV7-7 and TRBJ2-2; 10 bases line up with TRBD2. The CDR3 is 16 amino acids. Germline V CDR1 and CDR2: SSHAT, FNYEAQ (reference sequence). The CDR3 sequence: CASSLLAGINTGELFF. For the CDR3, the DNA is TGTGCTAGCAGCTTACTAGCGGGGATTAACACCGGGGAGCTGTTTTTT.

The chain couples TRBV12-5 to TRBJ2-1; D is unresolved. Deletions cut 4 bases from V and 8 bases from J, with 12 bases between. The germline V gene has CDR1 LGHNT and CDR2 FRNRAP. CDR3 length: 13 amino acids. The CDR3 sequence: CASGSQTIDEQFF. In nucleotides, the CDR3 is TGTGCTAGTGGTTCCCAGACGATCGATGAGCAGTTCTTC. The full variable domain, with the rest looked up from reference TRBV12-5 and TRBJ2-1, is DARVTQTPRHKVTEMGQEVTMRCQPILGHNTVFWYRQTMMQGLELLAYFRNRAPLDDSGMPKDRFSAEMPDATLATLKIQPSEPRDSAVYFCASGSQTIDEQFFGPGTRLTVL.

This clonotype was seen many times. The genes are TRBV14 and TRBJ2-3; D is perhaps TRBD1 or TRBD2 (5 bases each). CDR1 is SGHDN and CDR2 is FVKESK in the germline V gene. Trimming removed 1 base at V and 5 bases at J, with 13 bases between. There are 15 residues in the CDR3. This chain's CDR3 is CASSQGGEFGDTQYF. The CDR3 DNA sequence: TGTGCCAGCAGCCAAGGAGGGGAGTTTGGAGATACGCAGTATTTT.

The CDR3 spells CASSRPAGTPGELFF. The CDR3 DNA is TGTGCCAGCAGCCGCCCGGCTGGGACACCCGGGGAGCTGTTTTTT. The chain uses TRBV11-2 and TRBJ2-2; possibly TRBD1 for D (6 bases). The germline V gene has CDR1 SGHAT and CDR2 FQNNGV. V dropped 5 bases and J dropped 6 bases, with 16 bases sitting between them. The CDR3 loop spans 15 amino acids.

This clonotype was seen a few times. The chain recombines TRBV20-1 with TRBJ2-2; D unclear. V was cut by 0 bases and J by 3 bases, with 8 bases left in between. The CDR3 spans 14 residues. Germline V gene sequence: CDR1 DFQATT, CDR2 SNEGSKA (reference sequence). CDR3 sequence: CSARDPYYTGELFF. In DNA form, the CDR3 reads TGCAGTGCTAGAGATCCCTATTACACCGGGGAGCTGTTTTTT.

This clonotype was seen a handful of times. This sequence joins TRBV27 and TRBJ2-7; 9 bases are a match to TRBD2. V was pared by 0 bases and J by 3 bases, with 3 bases of the junction left unmatched. The CDR3 extends over 15 amino acids. CDR1 and CDR2 (germline): MNHEY, SMNVEV (reference sequence). This chain's CDR3 is CASSLSGTSFYEQYF. CDR3 in DNA: TGTGCCAGCAGTTTATCTGGGACTAGCTTCTACGAGCAGTACTTC.

Concerning this clonotype: Relative to the germline gene, one junction end is altered; a read error may explain this. The V and J genes are TRBV20-1 and TRBJ1-2; possibly TRBD1 for D (6 bases). The germline gives CDR1 DFQATT, CDR2 SNEGSKA (reference sequence). This CDR3 region has 10 residues. The CDR3, as DNA: TGCAGTGCTGGACAGCTCCCGGGGCTCTTC. Protein: CSAGQLPGLF.

This clonotype showed up just a few times. V and J are TRBV5-4 and TRBJ2-5, with D perhaps matching TRBD2 (5 bases). CDR3 length: 15 amino acids. The V gene lost 0 bases and the J gene lost 1 base, with 10 bases spanning the gap. Germline lookup yields CDR1 SGHNT and CDR2 YYREEE (reference sequence). CDR3: CASSLAGGSQETQYF. CDR3 nucleotide sequence: TGTGCCAGCAGCTTGGCCGGAGGCAGCCAAGAGACCCAGTACTTC.

The chain uses TRBV12-3 or TRBV12-4 and TRBJ2-2; D may be TRBD2 (6 bases). This CDR3 is built from 16 residues. V was shortened by 4 bases and J by 5 bases, with 17 bases between the two germline ends. The CDR3 DNA reads as TGTGCCAGCAGTTACAGACTCGGGAGCGGTACCGGGGAGCTGTTTTTT. Its translation: CASSYRLGSGTGELFF.

This clonotype was seen at least ten times. V gene TRBV5-1 combines with J gene TRBJ2-5; D might be TRBD1 or TRBD2, each matching 5 bases. Trimming removed 4 bases at V and 5 bases at J, with 18 bases between. CDR3 length equals 15 residues. Per the germline V gene, CDR1 is SGHRS and CDR2 is YFSETQ. CDR3 DNA: TGCGCCAGCAGCCCCCGGGACCCGTGGGACGAGACCCAGTACTTC. Translation: CASSPRDPWDETQYF.

The genes are TRBV7-9 and TRBJ2-1; 10 bases agree with TRBD1. The CDR3 length is 16 residues. The germline gives CDR1 SEHNR, CDR2 FQNEAQ (reference sequence). The V and J ends lost 1 base and 4 bases, in that order; junction bases with no gene match: 4. The CDR3 DNA reads as TGTGCCAGCAGCTTAGTACGGGACAGGGGTTACAATGAGCAGTTCTTC. Translating gives CASSLVRDRGYNEQFF.

The CDR3 loop is CASSQVPGLAFQETQYF. CDR3 DNA sequence: TGCGCCAGCAGCCAAGTTCCGGGACTAGCGTTCCAAGAGACCCAGTACTTC. The chain has TRBV4-1 and TRBJ2-5; 10 nucleotides agree with TRBD2. V was clipped by 1 base and J by 1 base; unmatched bases: 6. Germline V CDR1 and CDR2: MGHRA, YSYEKL. The CDR3 consists of 17 residues.

The rearrangement joins TRBV7-2 to TRBJ2-3; 7 bases map to TRBD2. Germline lookup yields CDR1 SGHTA and CDR2 FQGNSA. V lost 3 bases to trimming and J lost 3 bases; unmatched junction nucleotides: 9. This CDR3 has 16 amino acids. The DNA of the CDR3 is TGTGCCAGCAGCTTTAGCGGGTGGAAGGGGACAGATACGCAGTATTTT. This gives the protein CASSFSGWKGTDTQYF. Complete variable domain (other parts from reference TRBV7-2 and TRBJ2-3): GAGVSQSPSNKVTEKGKDVELRCDPISGHTALYWYRQSLGQGLEFLIYFQGNSAPDKSGLPSDRFSAERTGGSVSTLTIQRTQQEDSAVYLCASSFSGWKGTDTQYFGPGTRLTVL.

This clonotype was seen a few times. This rearrangement joins TRBV7-3 to TRBJ2-2; 7 nucleotides match TRBD2. CDR1 and CDR2 from the germline V gene are SGHTA and FQGTGA. The CDR3 spans 16 residues. The ends lost 3 bases at V and 5 bases at J; junction bases unmatched: 9. As DNA, the CDR3 is TGTGCCAGCAGCTTTATGGGCGGGAGTCTTACCGGGGAGCTGTTTTTT. Its translation: CASSFMGGSLTGELFF.

The sample holds a few counts of this clonotype. The V gene is TRBV12-3 or TRBV12-4, the J gene TRBJ2-1; possibly TRBD2 for D (6 bases). The CDR3 is made up of 15 amino acids. The V end was cut by 4 bases, the J end by 0 bases, with 10 bases between. CDR3 coding DNA: TGTGCCAGCAGTTCGGGACTGTTCTCCTACAATGAGCAGTTCTTC. Its protein product is CASSSGLFSYNEQFF.

This clonotype was picked up a small number of times. This sequence joins TRBV7-9 and TRBJ2-5, with 8 nucleotides matching TRBD2. This CDR3 region has 16 residues. The V gene's germline CDR1 is SEHNR and CDR2 FQNEAQ (reference sequence). Trimming at V came to 5 bases and at J to 4 bases, leaving 12 bases not matched to a gene. The CDR3 is CASSPGTRAGAETQYF. Written as DNA, the CDR3 is TGTGCCAGCAGCCCAGGGACCCGAGCGGGAGCAGAGACCCAGTACTTC.

This clonotype has a count of ten or more. The rearrangement links TRBV12-3 or TRBV12-4 to TRBJ2-7; 7 nucleotides agree with TRBD2. Germline trimming cut 7 bases from V and 6 bases from J; bases unmatched to any gene: 6. The CDR3 runs to 12 residues. The CDR3, as DNA: TGTGCCAGCACCCACGGGGGGTCCGAGCAGTACTTC. Residues: CASTHGGSEQYF.

This clonotype was observed a handful of times. V usage is TRBV24-1 and J usage is TRBJ1-1; possibly TRBD1 for D (5 bases). Trimming removed 3 bases from V and 5 bases from J, with 15 bases in between. Germline V gene lookup returns CDR1 KGHDR and CDR2 SFDVKD. This CDR3 is 15 amino acids long. The CDR3 protein is CATSDPKGKGTEAFF. CDR3 sequence (DNA): TGTGCCACCAGTGATCCGAAGGGCAAGGGGACTGAAGCTTTCTTT.

This chain links TRBV18 with TRBJ2-1; TRBD2 is a possible D gene (6 bases). V was clipped by 3 bases and J by 2 bases, with 14 bases between them. Looked up from germline, CDR1 is KGHSH and CDR2 is LQKENI. CDR3 length equals 16 residues. CDR3 sequence (DNA): TGTGCCAGCTCACCGGGACTCCAATCCCCCTACAATGAGCAGTTCTTC. It yields the protein CASSPGLQSPYNEQFF.

The chain joins TRBV18 to TRBJ2-3, with D tentatively TRBD1 (6 bases). Deletions cut 3 bases from V and 6 bases from J, with 19 bases between. Per germline, CDR1 KGHSH and CDR2 LQKENI. The CDR3 is 16 residues long. CDR3 bases: TGTGCCAGCTCACCTAAGGGGGACAACTCACGGGATACGCAGTATTTT. Its protein product is CASSPKGDNSRDTQYF.

This clonotype was found a few times. The J gene is TRBJ1-1, the V gene TRBV7-9, with D unresolved. CDR3 length equals 13 residues. Germline V gives CDR1 SEHNR, CDR2 FQNEAQ (reference sequence). V was shortened by 4 bases and J by 1 base, with 7 bases between the two germline ends. The CDR3 sequence: CASSSWENTEAFF. CDR3 DNA sequence: TGTGCCAGCAGCTCTTGGGAGAACACTGAAGCTTTCTTT.

In its sample, this clonotype was seen many times. The genes are TRBV5-1 and TRBJ2-1, with D possibly TRBD1 on 6 matching bases. V dropped 2 bases and J dropped 2 bases, with 8 bases sitting between them. The CDR3 has 14 residues. Germline CDR1 and CDR2: SGHRS and YFSETQ. The CDR3 loop reads CASSLQGPYNEQFF. In nucleotides, the CDR3 is TGCGCCAGCAGCTTACAGGGTCCCTACAATGAGCAGTTCTTC.

This clonotype was counted only a few times. This chain joins TRBV14 and TRBJ1-1; TRBD1 agrees at 8 bases. Germline assignment: CDR1 SGHDN and CDR2 FVKESK. With V trimmed by 4 bases and J by 3 bases, 7 bases remained unmatched. The CDR3 totals 15 residues. The CDR3 loop is CASSLATGVHTEAFF. In nucleotides, the CDR3 is TGTGCCAGCAGCCTAGCGACAGGGGTTCACACTGAAGCTTTCTTT.

The gene calls are TRBV20-1 and TRBJ2-7, with TRBD1 matching over 7 bases. The ends lost 6 bases at V and 7 bases at J; junction bases unmatched: 24. CDR1 and CDR2 from the germline V gene are DFQATT and SNEGSKA (reference sequence). The CDR3 has 17 amino acids. In DNA form, the CDR3 reads TGCAGTGCACCGCAAACCAAAGGACAGGTAGGGCTCTGGGAGCAGTACTTC. Residues: CSAPQTKGQVGLWEQYF.